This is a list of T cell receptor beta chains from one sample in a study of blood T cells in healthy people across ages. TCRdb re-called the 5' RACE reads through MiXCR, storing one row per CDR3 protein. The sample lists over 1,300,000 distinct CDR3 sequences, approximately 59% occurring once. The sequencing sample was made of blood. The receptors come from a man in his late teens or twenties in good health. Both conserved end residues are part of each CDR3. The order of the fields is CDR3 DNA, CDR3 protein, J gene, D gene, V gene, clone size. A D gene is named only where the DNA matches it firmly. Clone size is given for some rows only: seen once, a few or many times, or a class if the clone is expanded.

TGCGCCAGCAGCTTTGGAATGAGAAATTCACCCCTCCACTTT,CASSFGMRNSPLHF,TRBJ1-6,.,TRBV5-1,few
TGTGCCAGCAGCGCACCCCTCAGCGGGAGAAATGCAGATACGCAGTATTTT,CASSAPLSGRNADTQYF,TRBJ2-3,TRBD2,TRBV9,.
TGTGCCAGCAGGTACTCTAGCGGGGGGTCCTACAATGAGCAGTTCTTC,CASRYSSGGSYNEQFF,TRBJ2-1,TRBD2,TRBV27,.
TGCGCCAGCAGCACGGGCATAGTGAATGAGCAGTTCTTC,CASSTGIVNEQFF,TRBJ2-1,.,TRBV5-1,.
TGTGCCAGCAGTGGACAGGGCCGTATCACTGAAGCTTTCTTT,CASSGQGRITEAFF,TRBJ1-1,TRBD1,TRBV12-3/TRBV12-4,.
TGCGCCAGCAGCCAAGTACTTGAATATAACGAGCAGTACTTC,CASSQVLEYNEQYF,TRBJ2-7,.,TRBV4-1,.
TGTGCCAGCAGTCCAGGGACACACTCAAATGGCTACACCTTC,CASSPGTHSNGYTF,TRBJ1-2,.,TRBV12-3/TRBV12-4,few
TGTGCCAGCAGTGACGGACAGGCGGGCCCAGATACGCAGTATTTT,CASSDGQAGPDTQYF,TRBJ2-3,TRBD1,TRBV28,few
TGTGCCAGCAGCCAAGTTCCGGGCGCAAATCAGCCCCAGCATTTT,CASSQVPGANQPQHF,TRBJ1-5,.,TRBV3-1,.
TGTGCCAGCACCTCGACAGGGGGGTCCTACAATGAGCAGTTCTTC,CASTSTGGSYNEQFF,TRBJ2-1,TRBD1,TRBV12-3/TRBV12-4,.
TGCGCCAGCAGCCAAGATTATGGGGGCTCCTACGAGCAGTACTTC,CASSQDYGGSYEQYF,TRBJ2-7,.,TRBV4-1,.
TGTGCCAGCAGCGGCGGGCAAGTGGGAGGGACTGAAGCTTTCTTT,CASSGGQVGGTEAFF,TRBJ1-1,.,TRBV9,.
TGTGCCGGCAGCTTAGGAGCGGGGACCTTATCGCAGTATTTT,CAGSLGAGTLSQYF,TRBJ2-3,TRBD2,TRBV7-8,.
TGCAGTGCTAGATACCCGGGGACAGGGGACGCCCACGAGCAGTACTTC,CSARYPGTGDAHEQYF,TRBJ2-7,TRBD1,TRBV20-1,.
TGTGCCAGCAGTTACGGCGGATCTCACACTGAAGCTTTCTTT,CASSYGGSHTEAFF,TRBJ1-1,.,TRBV6-5,.
TGCGCCAGCAGCGTCCTCAGCGGGAGCTCCTACGAGCAGTACTTC,CASSVLSGSSYEQYF,TRBJ2-7,TRBD2,TRBV5-1,few
TGCAGTGCTACACCTCAGAACACAGATACGCAGTATTTT,CSATPQNTDTQYF,TRBJ2-3,.,TRBV20-1,.
TGTGCCAGCAGTGAATCGGTCGGGGCCAATTCACCCCTCCACTTT,CASSESVGANSPLHF,TRBJ1-6,.,TRBV6-1,.
TGTGCCAGCAGCCAGGGACTAGCGGACCTATTTGATACGCAGTATTTT,CASSQGLADLFDTQYF,TRBJ2-3,TRBD2,TRBV11-2,.
TGCAGCGCCGGGACACAAACCTACAGTGAGCAGTTCTTC,CSAGTQTYSEQFF,TRBJ2-1,.,TRBV29-1,once
TGTGCCAGCAGTTGGAAGGTGTACGAGCAGTTCTTC,CASSWKVYEQFF,TRBJ2-1,.,TRBV12-3/TRBV12-4,.
TGTGCCAGCAGCCCCCGGGACTTCAGACAGACCCAGTACTTC,CASSPRDFRQTQYF,TRBJ2-5,.,TRBV14,.
TGCGCCAGCAGCCAAGGCAAGTCCCGCTCCTATAATTCACCCCTCCACTTT,CASSQGKSRSYNSPLHF,TRBJ1-6,.,TRBV4-1,once
TGCGCCAGCAGCACGGGGGGGCCCTTCTTGACCACCTACGAGCAGTACTTC,CASSTGGPFLTTYEQYF,TRBJ2-7,TRBD2,TRBV5-1,few
TGTGCCAGCAGCGTAGAAGGGACGTATTCAGATACGCAGTATTTT,CASSVEGTYSDTQYF,TRBJ2-3,.,TRBV9,once
TGTGCCACCAGTGATTCGGGACAGGGGGCCCTGGTCGGGCAGTTCTTC,CATSDSGQGALVGQFF,TRBJ2-1,TRBD1,TRBV24-1,few
TGTGCCAGCAGCTTCATTAGACAGGGCCGATACAATGAGCAGTTCTTC,CASSFIRQGRYNEQFF,TRBJ2-1,TRBD1,TRBV7-9,.
TGCAGTGCTAGAGATTGGAGCGGGGGAAAACAAGAGACCCAGTACTTC,CSARDWSGGKQETQYF,TRBJ2-5,TRBD2,TRBV20-1,.
TGTGCCAGCAGTTACTCGATCGGCAGCCTCACCGGGGAGCTGTTTTTT,CASSYSIGSLTGELFF,TRBJ2-2,.,TRBV6-5,once
TGCGCCAGCAGCTTTTCCAGATTGGGCAGGTGGAACTCCTACGAGCAGTACTTC,CASSFSRLGRWNSYEQYF,TRBJ2-7,.,TRBV5-1,.
TGTGCCAGCAGCTTAGAGGCGGGGATGCAAGAGACCCAGTACTTC,CASSLEAGMQETQYF,TRBJ2-5,.,TRBV7-6,.
TGTGCCAGCGGGCCGGTGACTAGCGGAACCGCAGATACGCAGTATTTT,CASGPVTSGTADTQYF,TRBJ2-3,TRBD2,TRBV4-2,few
TGCACCAGCAGCCCTCGACTTTACACCGGGGAGCTGTTTTTT,CTSSPRLYTGELFF,TRBJ2-2,.,TRBV4-1,.
TGTGCCAGCAGTTTGGACAGGGGAAGTGGGTCAGAGACCCAGTACTTC,CASSLDRGSGSETQYF,TRBJ2-5,TRBD1,TRBV12-3/TRBV12-4,few
TGTGCCAGTACCGGGACAGGGTCTCTCGAGCAGTACTTC,CASTGTGSLEQYF,TRBJ2-7,TRBD1,TRBV2,few
TGTGCCAGCAGATCAGGGATGAGAGAGCAGTACTTC,CASRSGMREQYF,TRBJ2-5,.,TRBV28,few
TGCACCAGCACTAGAGGGGGGGAGACCCAGTACTTC,CTSTRGGETQYF,TRBJ2-5,.,TRBV1,.
TGTGCCAGCAGGGGGACTAGTGTCGGGGAGCTGTTTTTT,CASRGTSVGELFF,TRBJ2-2,TRBD2,TRBV27,.
TGTGCCAGCAGCTTATTTGGTCAAACCTACACCGGGGAGCTGTTTTTT,CASSLFGQTYTGELFF,TRBJ2-2,.,TRBV11-2,few
TGTGCCAGCAGCCCCTATGGAGGGATGTCTGAAAAACTGTTTTTT,CASSPYGGMSEKLFF,TRBJ1-4,.,TRBV25-1,.
TGTGCCAGCAGCATCAACCAGGACGTACATCGGGGTACGCAGTATTTT,CASSINQDVHRGTQYF,TRBJ2-3,.,TRBV7-9,.
TGTGCCAGTACAAGGTCCTACGAGCAGTACTTC,CASTRSYEQYF,TRBJ2-7,.,TRBV28,.
TGTGCCACCAGCCGTTGGGATTTGGACACTGAAGCTTTCTTT,CATSRWDLDTEAFF,TRBJ1-1,.,TRBV15,.
TGCGCCAGCGGGAATAGCGGGGTTCTACCAGATACGCAGTATTTT,CASGNSGVLPDTQYF,TRBJ2-3,TRBD2,TRBV10-1,.
TGTGCCTTCAGTCACGGTGGAGTGTTTGACGAGCAGTACTTC,CAFSHGGVFDEQYF,TRBJ2-7,.,TRBV10-3,.
TGCGCCAGCAGCCAAATCACCCCACGAACAGGGGGAAAGCCCTACGAGCAGTACTTC,CASSQITPRTGGKPYEQYF,TRBJ2-7,TRBD1,TRBV4-1,few
TGCAGCGCAGGGGCTGGGGCCAACGTCCTGATTTTC,CSAGAGANVLIF,TRBJ2-6,.,TRBV29-1,.
TGCAGCGTGGGAGGGACCATCTTCTACGAGCAGTACTTC,CSVGGTIFYEQYF,TRBJ2-7,TRBD2,TRBV29-1,.
TGCAGCGTGGGCCCCGGTACCCCGGACAGGCCGGGGTTTGGGACTGAAGCTTTCTTT,CSVGPGTPDRPGFGTEAFF,TRBJ1-1,TRBD1,TRBV29-1,.
TGCAGTGCTCTGGGACTAGCGGCCTCCTACGGGCAGTACTTC,CSALGLAASYGQYF,TRBJ2-7,TRBD2,TRBV20-1,.
TGTGCCAGCTCATCGACAGGCCCGAGCTCCTCCAATGAGCAGTTCTTC,CASSSTGPSSSNEQFF,TRBJ2-1,.,TRBV18,.
TGTGCCAGCAGCCAACCAGGACACGGAGGCTGGGAGACCCAGTACTTC,CASSQPGHGGWETQYF,TRBJ2-5,.,TRBV11-1,.
TGTGCCAGCAGTTCAGTGACAGTCTTCTACGAGCAGTACTTC,CASSSVTVFYEQYF,TRBJ2-7,.,TRBV6-2/TRBV6-3,.
TGTGCCAGCAGTGATGAGGACCCCGGGGAGCTGTTTTTT,CASSDEDPGELFF,TRBJ2-2,.,TRBV2,.
TGTGCCACTGGGGGACGCTTCAGCGATGAGCAGTTCTTC,CATGGRFSDEQFF,TRBJ2-1,.,TRBV24-1,.
TGCGCCAGCAGCCAAGATGTAGGGGGCGTGTATGGCTACACCTTC,CASSQDVGGVYGYTF,TRBJ1-2,TRBD1,TRBV4-3,few
TGTGCCACCAGTGACTCAAGGACAGGTAGCGTGGACTACACCTTC,CATSDSRTGSVDYTF,TRBJ1-2,TRBD1,TRBV24-1,few